This TCR beta chain emerged from a study of shared clonotypes between healthy human individuals. Germline CDR1 SGHAT, CDR2 FQNNGV. This CDR3 has 15 residues. About this clone: The antigen is not known.

General observations from the study: Clonotypes shared by all four donors outscored non-shared clonotypes in generation probability.

Repertoires were generated with immunoSEQ multiplex PCR, while TCRdb's copy carries only in-frame clones and drops some. The sample lists more than 2,000,000 clones; over 85% were seen once. This receptor was identified in a young man in good health. Sequenced: naive CD4+ T cells sorted from blood. Subset noted: CD45RA+ positively selected. This chain joins TRBV11-2 and TRBJ2-5; no definite D call. The DNA end is a closer match to TRBJ2-7, so the J assignment may be wrong. CDR3 sequence reads: CASSLAYAISYEQYF. CDR3 sequence (DNA): TGTGCCAGCAGCTTAGCTTACGCGATCTCCTACGAGCAGTACTTC.